The clone carrying this T cell receptor (beta chain) has only a few counts. Its antigen is undetermined. Extraction of genomic DNA in unsorted samples used about 90 million PBMCs. The data belong to a study of shared clonotypes between healthy human individuals. The study, taken as a whole, reports: Sequencing depth was a factor that was expected to affect clonotype sharing among donors.

Some clones are missing from TCRdb's copy, which holds only in-frame ones; the method was immunoSEQ multiplex PCR. The sample contains fewer than 600,000 clones, 70% to 80% of which appear only once. The sequence came from a woman in her 40s in good health. Some clones in this sample may be carry-over from other donors' samples. Input material: PBMCs.

In DNA, the CDR3 is TGTGCCAGCAGCCCACGGACCAACAATGAGCAGTTCTTC. It encodes CASSPRTNNEQFF. The chain carries TRBV11-3 and TRBJ2-1; D uncertain. The CDR3 totals 13 residues. CDR1 is SGHNT and CDR2 is YENEEA in the germline V gene. The V end was cut by 5 bases, the J end by 5 bases, with 10 bases between. Looking up the rest from reference TRBV11-3 and TRBJ2-1 gives the full variable domain: EAGVVQSPRYKIIEKKQPVAFWCNPISGHNTLYWYLQNLGQGPELLIRYENEEAVDDSQLPKDRFSAERLKGVDSTLKIQPAELGDSAVYLCASSPRTNNEQFFGPGTRLTVL.